This TCR beta chain originates from a study of blood T cell repertoires in COVID-19. The wider study: Both acute and convalescent COVID-19 samples were obtained from the United States, Italy and Spain. T cells, B-cell-depleted T cells, or PBMCs provided the cDNA or gDNA that served as material.

Germline CDR1 MNHEY, CDR2 SVGEGT. The junction had 5 bases not matched to a gene; V was cut back by 5 bases and J by 3 bases. CDR3 length equals 14 residues. The Seattle patients, enrolled during active infection, were followed longitudinally. This table comes from immunoSEQ multiplex PCR, and its TCRdb copy is limited to in-frame clones, with some not included. The data show 330,000 or so clones, about nine tenths seen once. V and J are TRBV6-2 or TRBV6-3 and TRBJ2-7; 9 nucleotides match TRBD2. The sequence was collected from a man aged 30 to 45 with COVID-19, enrolled during active disease. Material for sequencing was peripheral blood. The DNA of the CDR3 is TGTGCCAGCAGTATGGGACTAGCCGGCTACGAGCAGTACTTC. Amino acid sequence: CASSMGLAGYEQYF.